The rows below give T cell receptor beta chains drawn from one sample of a study of blood T cell repertoires in COVID-19. Measured with immunoSEQ multiplex PCR; TCRdb has only the in-frame clones, and not every one. The sample holds 85,000 to 130,000 clones; just under 95% are singletons and the top ten take 5.7%. The sample comprised peripheral blood. These TCRs come from an older man with acute or convalescent COVID-19. The CDR3 runs from the conserved cysteine through the conserved F or W. A D gene is named only where the DNA matches it firmly. Clone size is not always given. Where it is, it says once, few, many or a class for expanded clones.

j_call	clone_size	v_call	d_call	cdr3_aa	cdr3_nt
TRBJ1-1	-	TRBV2	-	CATREGRTEAFF	TGTGCCACCCGGGAGGGGCGCACTGAAGCTTTCTTT
TRBJ2-7	once	TRBV27	TRBD1	CASSWGDRVHEQYF	TGTGCCAGCAGTTGGGGGGACAGGGTGCACGAGCAGTACTTC
TRBJ1-1	-	TRBV11-2	TRBD1	CASSLASGGRGVTEAFF	TGTGCCAGCAGCTTAGCTTCAGGTGGCAGGGGGGTCACTGAAGCTTTCTTT
TRBJ2-6	-	TRBV29-1	-	CSVGPGFSGANVLTF	TGCAGCGTTGGGCCAGGATTCTCTGGGGCCAACGTCCTGACTTTC
TRBJ2-5	-	TRBV5-1	-	CASSFQGGQETQYF	TGCGCCAGCAGCTTCCAGGGCGGACAAGAGACCCAGTACTTC
TRBJ2-1	medium-sized	TRBV9	TRBD1	CASSADRGYNEQFF	TGTGCCAGCAGCGCGGACAGGGGGTACAATGAGCAGTTCTTC
TRBJ2-7	-	TRBV18	-	CASTLFGGYEQYF	TGTGCCAGCACCTTATTCGGGGGCTACGAGCAGTACTTC
TRBJ1-5	once	TRBV3-1/TRBV3-2	TRBD1	CASSQARGLQPQHF	TGTGCCAGCAGCCAAGCCAGGGGGCTTCAGCCCCAGCATTTT
TRBJ1-1	-	TRBV7-9	TRBD1	CASSPVTGGAGTEAFF	TGTGCCAGCAGTCCGGTGACAGGGGGCGCGGGCACTGAAGCTTTCTTT
TRBJ1-2	-	TRBV24-1	TRBD1	CATRPTGKDYGYTF	TGTGCCACCAGGCCGACAGGGAAGGACTATGGCTACACCTTC
TRBJ1-5	few	TRBV15	TRBD1	CATSRRGQGNQPQHF	TGTGCCACCAGCAGACGAGGACAGGGCAATCAGCCCCAGCATTTT
TRBJ2-2	-	TRBV6-6	-	CASSYGKGTGELFF	TGTGCCAGCAGTTACGGGAAGGGGACCGGGGAGCTGTTTTTT
TRBJ2-3	-	TRBV7-2	-	CASSLSSQSTDTQYF	TGTGCCAGCAGCTTATCGTCCCAGAGCACAGATACGCAGTATTTT
TRBJ2-7	-	TRBV27	-	CASTQGTGYSSYEQYF	TGTGCCAGCACCCAGGGGACGGGTTACAGCTCCTACGAGCAGTACTTC
TRBJ2-3	-	TRBV4-1	-	CASTPSWAADTQYF	TGCGCCAGCACCCCCTCTTGGGCAGCAGATACGCAGTATTTT
TRBJ2-1	-	TRBV10-3	TRBD2	CAISAKGLAVTNEQFF	TGTGCCATCAGTGCTAAGGGACTAGCGGTCACCAATGAGCAGTTCTTC
TRBJ1-2	-	TRBV25-1	TRBD1	CASSHRGLTF	TGTGCCAGCAGTCACAGGGGTCTCACCTTC
TRBJ2-7	-	TRBV4-2	TRBD1	CASSRTGGFEQYF	TGTGCCAGCAGCCGGACAGGGGGCTTCGAGCAGTACTTC
TRBJ1-1	-	TRBV19	-	CASRRGGNTEAFF	TGTGCCAGTAGGCGCGGGGGGAACACTGAAGCTTTCTTT
TRBJ2-1	-	TRBV19	TRBD2	CASSTRAGGRYNEQFF	TGTGCCAGTAGTACTAGGGCGGGGGGCCGGTACAATGAGCAGTTCTTC
TRBJ1-5	-	TRBV15	-	CATSRDRRDQPQHF	TGTGCCACCAGCAGAGATCGGAGGGACCAGCCCCAGCATTTT
TRBJ2-6	once	TRBV3-1/TRBV3-2	TRBD1	CASSQEQGARTGANVLTF	TGTGCCAGCAGCCAAGAACAGGGGGCCCGGACTGGGGCCAACGTCCTGACTTTC